The present T cell receptor beta chain was sequenced within a study of metastatic and nonmetastatic thyroid tumors. V was clipped by 8 bases and J by 1 base, with 11 bases between them. CDR3 size: 13 residues. CDR1 and CDR2 from the germline V gene are MNHNS and SASEGT. Before thyroid surgery, none of the patients had received any treatment. This clone is termed medium-sized. TCRdb re-clonotyped the PCR reads through MiXCR. The sample consists of approximately 41,000 clones, 24% of them appearing once. The TCR comes from a female donor with papillary thyroid cancer or a benign thyroid nodule (not recorded which). Some clones in this sample may be carry-over from other donors' samples. This rearrangement joins TRBV6-1 to TRBJ1-1; no reliable D call. The sequenced sample consisted of tumor tissue. The CDR3 nucleotides are TGTGCCAGCGGCGTGAGTAAGAACACTGAAGCTTTCTTT. Protein: CASGVSKNTEAFF.